The clone carrying this T cell receptor (beta chain) has a single count. This specimen belongs to a study of blood T cell repertoires in COVID-19. Study summary: Samples of COVID-19 (acute and convalescent) were obtained from the United States, Italy and Spain. From T cells, B-cell-depleted T cells, or PBMCs came the material, which was cDNA or gDNA.

CDR3 length: 16 residues. Germline V CDR1 and CDR2: LNHDA, SQIVND (reference sequence). The ends were cut back, 8 bases at V and 5 bases at J, with 24 bases in the middle. Methods used by the authors: Reference gene primers were amplified, and this amplification served to estimate nucleated cell counts. Here immunoSEQ multiplex PCR was the method, and the copy in TCRdb shows in-frame clones only, minus some. V, J and clone size were drawn from that table, and D and trimming were deduced from the DNA. This repertoire shows about 150,000 clones, 80% to 90% found once; its top ten account for over 2%. The sequencing input was peripheral blood. This chain uses TRBV19 with TRBJ1-2; the D gene is possibly TRBD1 (6 bases). The clonotype originates from a woman in her 70s with acute or convalescent COVID-19. The CDR3 bases are TGTGCCAGTGTTCGGGCAGGGACATTACTAGGGTATGGCTACACCTTC. The encoded protein is CASVRAGTLLGYGYTF.